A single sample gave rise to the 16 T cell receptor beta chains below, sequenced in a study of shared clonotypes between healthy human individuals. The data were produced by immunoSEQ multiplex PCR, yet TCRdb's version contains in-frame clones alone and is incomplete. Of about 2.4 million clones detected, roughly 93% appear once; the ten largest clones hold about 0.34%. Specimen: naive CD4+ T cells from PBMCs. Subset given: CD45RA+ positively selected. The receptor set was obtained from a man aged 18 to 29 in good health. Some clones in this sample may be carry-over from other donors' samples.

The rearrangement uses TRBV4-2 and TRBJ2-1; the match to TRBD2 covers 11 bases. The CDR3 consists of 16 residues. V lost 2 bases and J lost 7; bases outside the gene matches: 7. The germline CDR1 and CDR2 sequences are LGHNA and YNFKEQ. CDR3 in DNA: TGTGCCAGCAGCCAATACGGGACTAGCGGTTTGAATGAGCAGTTCTTC. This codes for CASSQYGTSGLNEQFF.

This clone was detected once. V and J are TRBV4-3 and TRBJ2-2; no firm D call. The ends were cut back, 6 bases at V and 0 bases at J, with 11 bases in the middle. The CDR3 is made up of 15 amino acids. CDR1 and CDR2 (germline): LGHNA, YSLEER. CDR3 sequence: CASSPRVTNTGELFF. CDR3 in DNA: TGCGCCAGCAGTCCCCGGGTGACGAACACCGGGGAGCTGTTTTTT.

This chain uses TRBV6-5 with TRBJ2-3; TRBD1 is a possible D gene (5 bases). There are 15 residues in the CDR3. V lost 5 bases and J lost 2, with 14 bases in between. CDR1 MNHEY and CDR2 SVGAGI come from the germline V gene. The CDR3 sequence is CASSLNTGATDTQYF. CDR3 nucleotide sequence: TGTGCCAGCAGTCTTAACACAGGAGCCACAGATACGCAGTATTTT.

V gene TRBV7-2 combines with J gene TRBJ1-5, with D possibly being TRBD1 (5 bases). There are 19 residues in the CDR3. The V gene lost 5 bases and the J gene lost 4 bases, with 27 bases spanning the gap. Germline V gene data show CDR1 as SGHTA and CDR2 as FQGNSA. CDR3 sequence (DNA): TGTGCCAGCAGCCCGAGGATGGGGCCAGGGTCCCTTTTTAATCAGCCCCAGCATTTT. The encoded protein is CASSPRMGPGSLFNQPQHF.

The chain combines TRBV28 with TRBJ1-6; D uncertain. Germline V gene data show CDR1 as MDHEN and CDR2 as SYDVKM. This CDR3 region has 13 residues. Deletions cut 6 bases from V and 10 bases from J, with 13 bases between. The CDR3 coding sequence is TGTGCCAGCAGCTTACGGGAGGAATCACCCCTCCACTTT. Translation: CASSLREESPLHF.

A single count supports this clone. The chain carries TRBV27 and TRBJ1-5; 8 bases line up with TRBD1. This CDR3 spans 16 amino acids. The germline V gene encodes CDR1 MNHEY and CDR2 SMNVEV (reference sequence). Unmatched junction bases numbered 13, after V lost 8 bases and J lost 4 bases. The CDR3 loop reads CASRTHGQGRNQPQHF. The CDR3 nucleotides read TGTGCCAGCCGAACGCACGGACAGGGACGTAATCAGCCCCAGCATTTT.

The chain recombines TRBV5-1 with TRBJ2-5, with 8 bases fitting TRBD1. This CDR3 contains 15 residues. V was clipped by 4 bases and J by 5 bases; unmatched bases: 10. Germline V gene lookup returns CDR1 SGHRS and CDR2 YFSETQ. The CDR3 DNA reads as TGCGCCAGCAGCGCCGACAGGGGTCGGGGGGAGACCCAGTACTTC. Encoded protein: CASSADRGRGETQYF.

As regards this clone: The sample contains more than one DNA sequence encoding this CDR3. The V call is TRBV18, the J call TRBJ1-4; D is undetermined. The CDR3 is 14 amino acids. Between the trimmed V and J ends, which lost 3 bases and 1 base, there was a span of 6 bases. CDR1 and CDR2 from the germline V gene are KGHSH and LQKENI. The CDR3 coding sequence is TGTGCCAGCTCACCGACGGGAACTAATGAAAAACTGTTTTTT. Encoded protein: CASSPTGTNEKLFF.

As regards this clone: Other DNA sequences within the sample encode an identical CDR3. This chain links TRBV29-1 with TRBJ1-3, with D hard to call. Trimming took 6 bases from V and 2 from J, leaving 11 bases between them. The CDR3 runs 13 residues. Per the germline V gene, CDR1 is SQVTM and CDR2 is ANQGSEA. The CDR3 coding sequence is TGCAGCGTGGGTCAGGCCGCTGGAAACACCATATATTTT. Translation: CSVGQAAGNTIYF.

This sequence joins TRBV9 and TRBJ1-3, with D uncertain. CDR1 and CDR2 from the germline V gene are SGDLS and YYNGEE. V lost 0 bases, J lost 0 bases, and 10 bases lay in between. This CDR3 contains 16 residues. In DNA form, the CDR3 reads TGTGCCAGCAGCGTAGCGTGGGGATCCTCTGGAAACACCATATATTTT. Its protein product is CASSVAWGSSGNTIYF.

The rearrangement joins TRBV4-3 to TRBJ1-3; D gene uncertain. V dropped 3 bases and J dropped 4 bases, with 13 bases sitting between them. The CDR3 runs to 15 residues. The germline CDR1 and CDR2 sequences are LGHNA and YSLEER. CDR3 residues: CASSHDTEPGNTIYF. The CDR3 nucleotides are TGCGCCAGCAGCCATGACACAGAACCGGGAAACACCATATATTTT.

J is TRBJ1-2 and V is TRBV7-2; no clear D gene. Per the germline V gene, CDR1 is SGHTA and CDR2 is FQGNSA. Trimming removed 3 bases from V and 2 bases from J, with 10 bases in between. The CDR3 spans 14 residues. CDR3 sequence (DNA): TGTGCCAGCAGCTTTCGACACCAAAACTATGGCTACACCTTC. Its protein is CASSFRHQNYGYTF.

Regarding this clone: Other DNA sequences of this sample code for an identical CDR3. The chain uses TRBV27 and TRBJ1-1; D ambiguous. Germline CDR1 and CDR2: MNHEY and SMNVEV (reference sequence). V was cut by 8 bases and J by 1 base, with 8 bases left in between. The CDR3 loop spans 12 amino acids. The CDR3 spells CASRRQNTEAFF. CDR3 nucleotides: TGTGCCAGCCGCCGACAGAACACTGAAGCTTTCTTT.

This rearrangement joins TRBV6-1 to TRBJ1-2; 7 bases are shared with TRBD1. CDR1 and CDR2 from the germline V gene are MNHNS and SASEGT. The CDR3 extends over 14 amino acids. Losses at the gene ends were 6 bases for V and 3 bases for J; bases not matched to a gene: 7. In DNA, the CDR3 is TGTGCCAGCAGCAGGACAGGAACGGACTATGGCTACACCTTC. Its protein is CASSRTGTDYGYTF.

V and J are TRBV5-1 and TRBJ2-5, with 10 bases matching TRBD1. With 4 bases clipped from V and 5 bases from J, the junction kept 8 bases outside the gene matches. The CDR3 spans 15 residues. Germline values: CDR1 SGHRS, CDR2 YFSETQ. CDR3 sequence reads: CASSTTGGSGETQYF. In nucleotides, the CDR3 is TGCGCCAGCAGCACGACAGGGGGCAGCGGGGAGACCCAGTACTTC.

This CDR3 reads CASSIGTPGKIHEQYF. The CDR3 bases are TGTGCCAGTAGTATAGGGACTCCAGGGAAGATACACGAGCAGTACTTC. This chain connects TRBV19 to TRBJ2-7; D may be TRBD1 or TRBD2 (5 bases each). The germline V gene encodes CDR1 LNHDA and CDR2 SQIVND (reference sequence). The V end was cut by 1 base, the J end by 5 bases, with 18 bases between. The CDR3 totals 16 residues.